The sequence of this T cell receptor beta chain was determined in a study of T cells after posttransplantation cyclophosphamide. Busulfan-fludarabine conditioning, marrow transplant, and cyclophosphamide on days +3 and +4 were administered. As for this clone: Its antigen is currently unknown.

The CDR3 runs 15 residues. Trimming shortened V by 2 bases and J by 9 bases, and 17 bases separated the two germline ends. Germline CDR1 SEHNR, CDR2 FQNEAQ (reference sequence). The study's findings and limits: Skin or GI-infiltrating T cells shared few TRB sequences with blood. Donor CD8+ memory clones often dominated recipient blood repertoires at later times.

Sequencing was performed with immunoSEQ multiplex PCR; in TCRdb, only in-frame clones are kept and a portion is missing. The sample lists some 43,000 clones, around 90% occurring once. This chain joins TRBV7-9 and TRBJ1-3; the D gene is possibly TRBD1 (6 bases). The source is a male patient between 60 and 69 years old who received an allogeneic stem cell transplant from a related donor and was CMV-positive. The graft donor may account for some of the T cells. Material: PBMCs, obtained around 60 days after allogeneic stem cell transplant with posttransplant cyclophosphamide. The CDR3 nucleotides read TGTGCCAGCAGCTTAAATACTGGGGGGGCAAGCACCATATATTTT. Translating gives CASSLNTGGASTIYF.